This entry lists 23 T cell receptor beta chains sequenced from one sample in a study of breast tumors, draining lymph nodes, adjacent tissues. TCRdb re-derived calls from the multiplex PCR reads in MiXCR, one entry per CDR3 protein. The sample contains 70,000 to 85,000 distinct CDR3 sequences, approximately 19% of which appear only once. Breast cancer patients provided tissue from their axillary draining lymph nodes. Sequencing was performed on axillary lymph node tissue. The source is a female donor with breast cancer. Some clones in this sample may be carry-over from other donors' samples.

This clonotype was seen repeatedly, ten times or more. The V call is TRBV5-8, the J call TRBJ2-7; 7 bases match TRBD2. The CDR3 is 14 residues long. V trimming: 5 bases; J trimming: 2 bases; junction bases outside the gene matches: 7. Germline CDR1 reads SGHTS; CDR2 reads YDEGEE. CDR3 sequence (DNA): TGTGCCAGCAGGGGGGGGGGTCCCCCCTACGAGCAGTACTTC. Encoded protein: CASRGGGPPYEQYF.

This rearrangement joins TRBV9 to TRBJ2-3; 14 nucleotides align to TRBD2. V shed 0 bases and J 2 bases; nucleotides not matched to a gene: 8. The CDR3 is made up of 19 amino acids. CDR1 and CDR2 (germline): SGDLS, YYNGEE. CDR3 amino acids: CASSVEGTSGSIHTDTQYF. The CDR3 DNA follows: TGTGCCAGCAGCGTAGAGGGGACTAGCGGGAGTATACACACAGATACGCAGTATTTT.

This clonotype was counted ten times or more. The chain has TRBV4-1 and TRBJ1-2; TRBD1 aligns across 9 bases. The CDR3 is made up of 15 amino acids. Germline V gives CDR1 MGHRA, CDR2 YSYEKL. V shed 2 bases and J 5 bases; nucleotides not matched to a gene: 6. The CDR3 here is CASSQSGTGPYGYTF. Written as DNA, the CDR3 is TGCGCCAGCAGCCAATCCGGGACAGGGCCATATGGCTACACCTTC.

This clonotype appeared many times. The chain is built from TRBV9 and TRBJ2-3, with 13 bases lining up with TRBD2. The V segment lost 0 bases and the J segment 6 bases; nucleotides outside the gene matches: 4. Germline V CDR1 and CDR2: SGDLS, YYNGEE. The CDR3 totals 16 residues. The CDR3 DNA reads as TGTGCCAGCAGCGTAGCGGGACTAGCGGGATGGGATACGCAGTATTTT. Protein product: CASSVAGLAGWDTQYF. The whole variable domain, filled in from reference TRBV9 and TRBJ2-3, reads DSGVTQTPKHLITATGQRVTLRCSPRSGDLSVYWYQQSLDQGLQFLIQYYNGEERAKGNILERFSAQQFPDLHSELNLSSLELGDSALYFCASSVAGLAGWDTQYFGPGTRLTVL.

This clonotype has ten or more counts. The chain couples TRBV19 to TRBJ2-5; D not resolved. The CDR3 length is 15 residues. V shed 3 bases and J shed 6 bases, with 17 bases lying between them. The germline CDR1 and CDR2 sequences are LNHDA and SQIVND (reference sequence). The CDR3 region has the DNA TGTGCCAGTAGTATTGAGCGCGTAACTACAAAGACCCAGTACTTC. Its translation: CASSIERVTTKTQYF.

In its sample, this clonotype was seen many times. This rearrangement joins TRBV4-1 to TRBJ1-5, with D unresolved. Trimming left V 0 bases short and J 4 bases short, with 10 bases between. Germline CDR1 is MGHRA and CDR2 is YSYEKL. This CDR3 contains 15 residues. The CDR3 region is CASSQDRPLNQPQHF. As DNA, the CDR3 is TGCGCCAGCAGCCAAGATCGGCCCCTGAATCAGCCCCAGCATTTT.

This clonotype was counted ten times or more. The CDR3 DNA sequence: TGCAGTGCTAACAAGATAGCGGCTCAAGAGACCCAGTACTTC. It yields the protein CSANKIAAQETQYF. The V and J genes are TRBV20-1 and TRBJ2-5, with a possible D match to TRBD2 (6 bases). The CDR3 loop spans 14 amino acids. Germline V gives CDR1 DFQATT, CDR2 SNEGSKA (reference sequence). Trimming cost V 4 bases and J 2 bases, with 14 bases left between them.

This clonotype was observed many times. The chain combines TRBV20-1 with TRBJ2-3; TRBD2 is a possible D gene (5 bases). CDR1 is DFQATT, CDR2 SNEGSKA, per germline (reference sequence). The CDR3 contains 14 residues. The CDR3, as DNA: TGCAGCCCCTCGAAGCGGCGTAGCACAGATACGCAGTATTTT. This gives the protein CSPSKRRSTDTQYF.

This clonotype was observed many times. CDR3 DNA sequence: TGCAGTGCTTGGGACGAGGGTGTCTACGAGCAGTACTTC. It yields the protein CSAWDEGVYEQYF. The chain uses TRBV20-1 and TRBJ2-7; D possibly uses TRBD1 or TRBD2 (5 bases each). The CDR3 contains 13 residues. V was pared by 5 bases and J by 3 bases, with 14 bases between. Germline CDR1 and CDR2: DFQATT and SNEGSKA (reference sequence).

This clonotype was recorded many times. This sequence joins TRBV7-2 and TRBJ2-7; D assignment may be TRBD1 or TRBD2 (5 bases each). Trimming left V 4 bases short and J 4 bases short, with 17 bases between. This CDR3 comprises 15 residues. Germline V gene lookup returns CDR1 SGHTA and CDR2 FQGNSA. DNA of the CDR3: TGTGCCAGCAGCTCAGCAGGGACGGGACCTTACGAGCAGTACTTC. This sequence encodes CASSSAGTGPYEQYF.

This clonotype was picked up many times. V and J are TRBV7-6 and TRBJ2-3, with 12 bases identical to TRBD2. The germline V gene encodes CDR1 SGHVS and CDR2 FNYEAQ. CDR3 length equals 18 residues. V lost 5 bases, J lost 3 bases, and 12 bases stayed unmatched. The CDR3 reads CASSTRTSGKPRTDTQYF. The DNA of the CDR3 is TGTGCCAGCAGCACCCGGACTAGCGGGAAGCCCCGGACAGATACGCAGTATTTT.

Ten or more counts support this clonotype. The V gene is TRBV5-4, the J gene TRBJ2-3; 11 nucleotides align to TRBD2. CDR3 size: 16 residues. Trimming took 3 bases from V and 3 from J; bases not matched to a gene: 6. Germline V gene data show CDR1 as SGHNT and CDR2 as YYREEE (reference sequence). The CDR3 protein is CASSSRVAGGTDTQYF. CDR3 nucleotide sequence: TGTGCCAGCAGCTCCCGCGTAGCGGGAGGGACAGATACGCAGTATTTT.

In this sample, this clonotype turned up many times. The chain couples TRBV5-1 to TRBJ1-2; 7 positions agree with TRBD1. V lost 0 bases, J lost 4 bases, and 6 bases stayed unmatched. Germline loops: CDR1 SGHRS, CDR2 YFSETQ. This CDR3 region has 15 residues. The CDR3 protein is CASSLGGGTVYGYTF. The CDR3 DNA follows: TGCGCCAGCAGCTTGGGCGGAGGGACAGTCTATGGCTACACCTTC.

The table lists this clonotype with a few counts. Possible read error: a much larger clone is one base away. The chain employs TRBV7-2 and TRBJ1-2; TRBD1 is a possible D gene (6 bases). Trimming shortened V by 5 bases and J by 5 bases, and 15 bases separated the two germline ends. The CDR3 extends over 14 amino acids. Germline V CDR1 and CDR2: SGHTA, FQGNSA. Written as DNA, the CDR3 is TGTGCCAGCAGCGGGAGGGGGGTCAAATATGGCTACACCTTC. It translates to CASSGRGVKYGYTF.

Many counts were recorded for this clonotype. This rearrangement joins TRBV7-2 to TRBJ2-3, with D tentatively TRBD2 (5 bases). The germline gives CDR1 SGHTA, CDR2 FQGNSA. This CDR3 has 15 residues. V gave up 1 base and J gave up 2 bases, with 10 bases separating them. This CDR3 reads CASSLGAGNTDTQYF. The CDR3 coding sequence is TGTGCCAGCAGCTTAGGGGCGGGCAACACAGATACGCAGTATTTT.

Comments on this clonotype: This may be a read error: a much more frequent sequence differs by one nucleotide. This chain uses TRBV11-3 with TRBJ2-5; D might be TRBD2 (6 bases). CDR1 is SGHNT, CDR2 YENEEA, per germline. Trimming cost V 5 bases and J 1 base, with 8 bases left between them. This CDR3 is 13 amino acids long. The CDR3 protein is CASSRGIQETQYF. CDR3 nucleotide sequence: TGTGCCAGCAGCCGGGGGATCCAAGAGACCCAGTACTTC.

This clonotype was detected many times. The genes are TRBV10-3 and TRBJ2-7, with 9 bases that match TRBD1. Germline-derived CDR1 and CDR2 are ENHRY and SYGVKD. The CDR3 spans 15 residues. Trimming cost V 3 bases and J 5 bases; bases outside gene matches: 8. As DNA, the CDR3 is TGTGCCATCAGTGACACCGGGACAGGGTCCAACGAGCAGTACTTC. Protein sequence: CAISDTGTGSNEQYF.

This clonotype was observed at least ten times. This chain connects TRBV19 to TRBJ2-1; perhaps TRBD1 as D (6 bases). This CDR3 is built from 13 residues. The germline V gene has CDR1 LNHDA and CDR2 SQIVND (reference sequence). V lost 5 bases and J lost 5, with 10 bases in between. The CDR3 loop is CASSPGQDNEQFF. CDR3 DNA: TGTGCCAGTAGTCCGGGACAAGACAATGAGCAGTTCTTC.

A remark on this clonotype: With a much larger clone just one base away, this may be a read error. J is TRBJ2-2 and V is TRBV5-1; 8 bases match TRBD1. After removal of 0 bases from V and 8 bases from J, the junction contained 9 bases not matched to a gene. Germline assignment: CDR1 SGHRS and CDR2 YFSETQ. This CDR3 comprises 16 residues. The CDR3 sequence: CASSLEGTGGVGELFF. CDR3 DNA: TGCGCCAGCAGCTTGGAGGGGACAGGCGGAGTGGGGGAGCTGTTTTTT.

V and J are TRBV3-1 and TRBJ2-1; TRBD2 matches 12 bases. The germline V gene has CDR1 LGHDT and CDR2 YNNKEL (reference sequence). J lost 7 bases, V lost 1 base, and 11 bases had no gene match. The CDR3 is 18 amino acids. The CDR3 region has the DNA TGTGCCAGCAGCCAAGGATCAAGCCTACTAGCGGGAGGTAATGAGCAGTTCTTC. Protein: CASSQGSSLLAGGNEQFF.

Of note for this clonotype: A much bigger clone sits one base away, suggesting this may be a read error. This chain links TRBV7-9 with TRBJ2-3; TRBD2 matches 8 bases. The germline gives CDR1 SEHNR, CDR2 FQNEAQ (reference sequence). The length of the CDR3 is 16 residues. The CDR3 protein is CASSLGVAGSTDAQYF. Here the CDR3 DNA reads TGTGCCAGCAGCTTAGGAGTAGCGGGAAGCACAGATGCGCAGTATTTT.

There are many counts of this clonotype. The rearrangement links TRBV7-8 to TRBJ1-2, with a weak D call TRBD1 (5 bases). CDR3 length: 14 amino acids. Germline lookup yields CDR1 SGHVS and CDR2 FQNEAQ. Deletions cut 2 bases from V and 4 bases from J, with 11 bases between. The chain's CDR3 is CASSLQGQFYGYTF. The CDR3 coding sequence is TGTGCCAGCAGCTTACAGGGCCAGTTCTATGGCTACACCTTC.

This clonotype was counted ten times or more. The chain carries TRBV12-3 or TRBV12-4 and TRBJ1-4; possibly TRBD1 for D (6 bases). The length of the CDR3 is 14 residues. The V gene lost 6 bases and the J gene lost 5 bases, with 13 bases spanning the gap. The CDR3 protein is CASSAGGLNEKLFF. DNA for the CDR3: TGTGCCAGCAGCGCCGGGGGGCTCAATGAAAAACTGTTTTTT.